These 28 T cell receptor beta chains share one sample of origin, sequenced in a study of T cells expressing NK-cell markers. No DNA is given; TCRdb re-called the 5' RACE reads and lists each CDR3 protein once. This table lists about 160,000 distinct CDR3 sequences. Sequencing was done on a sample of blood T cells: a sorted CD56 or NKG2C T cell subset, CD4+ or CD8+ T cells, or bulk PBMC T cells (not recorded which). These receptor sequences come from a woman between 18 and 70 years old in good health.

This chain links TRBV5-1 with TRBJ2-1; TCRdb's assignment of TRBD1 cannot be checked, as there is no DNA. Per germline, CDR1 SGHRS and CDR2 YFSETQ. The CDR3 has 17 amino acids. CDR3 in amino acids: CASSPRPRGVGDNEQFF.

This chain uses TRBV27 with TRBJ2-1; TCRdb selects TRBD2, and the lack of DNA leaves this call unchecked. The length of the CDR3 is 16 residues. CDR1 and CDR2 from the germline V gene are MNHEY and SMNVEV (reference sequence). The CDR3 loop is CASSPKTSGRRNEQFF.

This chain links TRBV12-3 or TRBV12-4 with TRBJ1-2; TCRdb calls TRBD1, which cannot be checked without DNA. The CDR3 runs 13 residues. This CDR3 is CATFTGGNYGYTF.

The chain couples TRBV27 to TRBJ2-3. CDR1 is MNHEY and CDR2 is SMNVEV in the germline V gene (reference sequence). The CDR3 is made up of 13 amino acids. Here the CDR3 reads CASSLNSANTQYF.

The J gene is TRBJ2-3, the V gene TRBV7-3; there is no DNA to check the TCRdb D call of TRBD2. CDR1 is SGHTA and CDR2 is FQGTGA in the germline V gene. The CDR3 is 17 residues long. The CDR3 loop reads CASSLILAGSSTDTQYF.

V and J are TRBV7-2 and TRBJ1-4; TCRdb returns TRBD1, unconfirmable since there is no DNA. CDR3 length: 17 amino acids. CDR1 is SGHTA, CDR2 FQGNSA, per germline. The CDR3 here is CASSLVRGQGTNEKLFF.

This chain uses TRBV5-6 with TRBJ2-7; TCRdb gives TRBD2 as the D gene, but with no DNA this cannot be confirmed. The germline CDR1 and CDR2 sequences are SGHDT and YYEEEE. This CDR3 comprises 15 residues. The CDR3 sequence: CASSLGPAGGIEQYF.

The chain combines TRBV5-1 with TRBJ1-3. CDR1 and CDR2 (germline): SGHRS, YFSETQ. The CDR3 consists of 13 residues. CDR3 residues: CASSLGEMDTIYF.

V is TRBV9 and J is TRBJ2-1; TCRdb designates TRBD1, a call that cannot be tested without DNA. The V gene's germline CDR1 is SGDLS and CDR2 YYNGEE. The CDR3 is made up of 14 amino acids. CDR3 sequence: CASSQGAYYNEQFF.

The gene calls are TRBV4-2 and TRBJ1-5; lacking DNA, the TRBD1 call made by TCRdb goes unchecked. This CDR3 has 18 residues. Germline CDR1 and CDR2: LGHNA and YNFKEQ. CDR3 loop: CASSQDGDKQKGNQPQHF.

V is TRBV28 and J is TRBJ2-7; TCRdb selects TRBD1, and the lack of DNA leaves this call unchecked. There are 14 residues in the CDR3. CDR1 and CDR2 from the germline V gene are MDHEN and SYDVKM. CDR3 in amino acids: CASSPGQTPKEQYF.

The rearrangement uses TRBV5-5 and TRBJ1-5; no DNA is available, so the TRBD1 call from TCRdb remains unchecked. Germline V gives CDR1 SGHKS, CDR2 YYEKEE (reference sequence). The CDR3 length is 15 residues. The CDR3 reads CASSLTGGGNQPQHF.

This rearrangement joins TRBV3-1 to TRBJ2-7; TCRdb returns TRBD1, unconfirmable since there is no DNA. Germline lookup yields CDR1 LGHDT and CDR2 YNNKEL (reference sequence). CDR3 length equals 17 residues. This CDR3 reads CASSQALPGQGAWEQYF.

The chain uses TRBV7-2 and TRBJ1-5. The CDR3 runs to 14 residues. Germline lookup yields CDR1 SGHTA and CDR2 FQGNSA. The CDR3 region is CASSLSYSNQPQHF. Complete variable domain (other parts from reference TRBV7-2 and TRBJ1-5): GAGVSQSPSNKVTEKGKDVELRCDPISGHTALYWYRQSLGQGLEFLIYFQGNSAPDKSGLPSDRFSAERTGGSVSTLTIQRTQQEDSAVYLCASSLSYSNQPQHFGDGTRLSIL.

This rearrangement joins TRBV4-1 to TRBJ2-1; TCRdb picks TRBD1, but there is no DNA to check that call. Germline-derived CDR1 and CDR2 are MGHRA and YSYEKL. The CDR3 has 16 amino acids. CDR3 protein: CASSPRQEGYVNEQFF.

This chain joins TRBV10-3 and TRBJ2-3; TCRdb's assignment of TRBD1 cannot be checked, as there is no DNA. Germline V gene sequence: CDR1 ENHRY, CDR2 SYGVKD. There are 15 residues in the CDR3. This CDR3 is CAIKTPGHDTDTQYF.

This chain connects TRBV29-1 to TRBJ2-7; with no DNA, the TCRdb D assignment of TRBD1 cannot be verified. The CDR3 is 17 amino acids. Germline CDR1 and CDR2: SQVTM and ANQGSEA. The CDR3 spells CSATTPSGQGGSGEQYF.

The rearrangement uses TRBV20-1 and TRBJ1-3. From germline, CDR1 is DFQATT and CDR2 SNEGSKA (reference sequence). This CDR3 spans 14 amino acids. The CDR3 region is CSASDRVSGNTIYF.

This sequence joins TRBV12-3 or TRBV12-4 and TRBJ2-3. This CDR3 spans 14 amino acids. CDR3 region: CASTLRTAQDTQYF.

The chain joins TRBV7-9 to TRBJ1-2; without DNA, the TCRdb call of TRBD1 cannot be checked. CDR3 length: 13 residues. Germline V gives CDR1 SEHNR, CDR2 FQNEAQ (reference sequence). The CDR3 reads CASSFETGPGYTF.

This chain links TRBV9 with TRBJ1-2; TCRdb calls TRBD1, which cannot be checked without DNA. CDR1 and CDR2 (germline): SGDLS, YYNGEE. There are 15 residues in the CDR3. The CDR3 sequence: CASTPMDIENYGYTF.

The J gene is TRBJ1-1, the V gene TRBV20-1. Germline loops: CDR1 DFQATT, CDR2 SNEGSKA (reference sequence). The CDR3 is 13 amino acids. The CDR3 loop is CSASLGVNTEAFF.

The chain joins TRBV24-1 to TRBJ2-5; no DNA is available, so the TRBD2 call from TCRdb remains unchecked. Germline V gene lookup returns CDR1 KGHDR and CDR2 SFDVKD. The CDR3 spans 16 residues. The CDR3 sequence: CATSGLAGGDAETQYF.

The chain employs TRBV5-1 and TRBJ2-1; absent DNA, TCRdb's TRBD1 call cannot be checked. Germline loops: CDR1 SGHRS, CDR2 YFSETQ. The CDR3 is 18 residues long. CDR3 in amino acids: CASSLGLPPIAPYNEQFF.

The V gene is TRBV12-3 or TRBV12-4, the J gene TRBJ2-1. The CDR3 is made up of 15 amino acids. This chain's CDR3 is CASSLAGKHYNEQFF.

V gene TRBV6-5 combines with J gene TRBJ2-3; with no DNA, the TCRdb D assignment of TRBD1 cannot be verified. The length of the CDR3 is 16 residues. Germline-derived CDR1 and CDR2 are MNHEY and SVGAGI. The CDR3 reads CASSSAETGPPDTQYF.

The chain is built from TRBV5-4 and TRBJ2-1; the D call from TCRdb, TRBD1, cannot be confirmed without DNA. The germline gives CDR1 SGHNT, CDR2 YYREEE (reference sequence). The CDR3 covers 14 residues. CDR3 in amino acids: CASSGVQGANEQFF.

The J gene is TRBJ2-3, the V gene TRBV9; TCRdb's D gene call, TRBD2, goes unchecked for lack of DNA. Germline loops: CDR1 SGDLS, CDR2 YYNGEE. The CDR3 runs 15 residues. This CDR3 reads CASSVGSVSADTQYF.